The rows below give T cell receptor beta chains drawn from one sample of a study of blood T cell repertoires in COVID-19. TCRdb's copy holds only in-frame clones and misses some; the assay was immunoSEQ multiplex PCR. Of about 62,000 clones listed, roughly nine tenths were seen once; the top ten hold over 15%. The sample taken for sequencing was peripheral blood. The receptors originated from a woman aged 55-75 years with COVID-19, enrolled during active disease. Each CDR3 is given with its conserved first and last residue. D genes are given only for firm matches. Clone size appears in some rows only: once, few, many, or a class for an expanded clone.

V gene	J gene	D gene	clone size	CDR3 protein	CDR3 DNA
TRBV28	TRBJ1-1	TRBD1	NA	CASSPSGQANTEAFF	TGTGCCAGCAGTCCCTCGGGACAGGCGAACACTGAAGCTTTCTTT
TRBV7-2	TRBJ1-2	NA	NA	CASSRGPHGGNYGYTF	TGTGCCAGCAGCCGCGGACCCCACGGGGGGAACTATGGCTACACCTTC
TRBV11-2	TRBJ1-5	NA	NA	CASSLGVGGNQPQHF	TGTGCCAGCAGCTTAGGGGTCGGGGGCAATCAGCCCCAGCATTTT
TRBV5-1	TRBJ2-7	NA	NA	CASRPTRGLAAYEQYF	TGCGCCAGCAGGCCGACTAGGGGACTGGCAGCCTACGAGCAGTACTTC
TRBV2	TRBJ1-5	TRBD1	NA	CASGGQGKQPQHF	TGTGCCAGCGGGGGACAGGGGAAACAGCCCCAGCATTTT
TRBV28	TRBJ2-3	NA	NA	CASSHTDTQYF	TGTGCCAGCAGTCACACAGATACGCAGTATTTT
TRBV25-1	TRBJ2-7	TRBD2	NA	CASSEAIAGGEQYF	TGTGCCAGCAGTGAGGCTATAGCGGGAGGCGAGCAGTACTTC
TRBV7-9	TRBJ2-7	TRBD1	NA	CASSYGQGTYEQYF	TGTGCCAGCAGCTACGGACAGGGGACCTACGAGCAGTACTTC
TRBV24-1	TRBJ1-2	TRBD1	NA	CATSDSTGGSYGYTF	TGTGCCACCAGTGATTCGACAGGGGGCTCCTATGGCTACACCTTC
TRBV11-3	TRBJ2-7	TRBD2	NA	CASSLGWTSGRDEQYF	TGTGCCAGCAGCCTGGGCTGGACTAGCGGGAGAGACGAGCAGTACTTC
TRBV24-1	TRBJ1-2	NA	NA	CATSDLNSGGGYTF	TGTGCCACCAGTGATTTAAACAGTGGAGGTGGCTACACCTTC
TRBV5-1	TRBJ2-1	NA	NA	CASSWAGPNEQFF	TGCGCCAGCAGCTGGGCGGGCCCCAATGAGCAGTTCTTC
TRBV19	TRBJ1-1	NA	NA	CASSILWDGGSTEAFF	TGTGCCAGTAGTATATTATGGGACGGAGGGAGCACTGAAGCTTTCTTT
TRBV6-5	TRBJ1-5	NA	NA	CASGRVVNQPQHF	TGTGCCAGCGGCAGGGTGGTTAATCAGCCCCAGCATTTT
TRBV7-2	TRBJ2-1	TRBD1	NA	CASSLDRVDNEQFF	TGTGCCAGCAGCTTGGACAGGGTGGACAATGAGCAGTTCTTC
TRBV28	TRBJ1-1	NA	NA	CASSWARNTEAFF	TGTGCCAGCAGTTGGGCGCGGAACACTGAAGCTTTCTTT
TRBV11-3	TRBJ2-1	TRBD1	NA	CASSPAGQGYNEQFF	TGTGCCAGCAGCCCGGCGGGACAGGGGTACAATGAGCAGTTCTTC
TRBV6-5	TRBJ1-3	TRBD1	once	CASRRTGDSGNTIYF	TGTGCCAGCAGGCGGACAGGGGACTCTGGAAACACCATATATTTT
TRBV5-8	TRBJ1-3	NA	NA	CASSLSPFPGNTIYF	TGTGCCAGCAGCTTGTCCCCTTTCCCTGGAAACACCATATATTTT
TRBV9	TRBJ2-7	NA	NA	CASSAQGVTYEQYF	TGTGCCAGCAGCGCACAGGGAGTAACCTACGAGCAGTACTTC
TRBV27	TRBJ1-5	NA	NA	CASSYTVNQPQHF	TGTGCCAGCAGCTACACAGTCAATCAGCCCCAGCATTTT
TRBV10-1	TRBJ2-3	NA	NA	CASSESVSDTQYF	TGCGCCAGCAGTGAGTCTGTATCAGATACGCAGTATTTT
TRBV11-2	TRBJ2-1	TRBD2	NA	CASSLEVAGVYNEQFF	TGTGCCAGCAGCTTAGAGGTAGCGGGAGTTTACAATGAGCAGTTCTTC
TRBV7-2	TRBJ2-5	NA	once	CASSLSSRETQYF	TGTGCCAGCAGCTTGAGTAGCCGTGAGACCCAGTACTTC
TRBV27	TRBJ2-7	TRBD2	NA	CASSLSSAGGRYEQYF	TGTGCCAGCAGTTTATCATCAGCGGGAGGGCGCTACGAGCAGTACTTC
TRBV10-3	TRBJ1-1	NA	NA	CAISGREGKDTEAFF	TGTGCCATCAGTGGAAGGGAGGGCAAGGACACTGAAGCTTTCTTT
TRBV24-1	TRBJ2-1	TRBD2	NA	CATGLAGGQNEQFF	TGTGCCACCGGGCTAGCGGGAGGGCAAAATGAGCAGTTCTTC
TRBV6-5	TRBJ2-1	TRBD2	NA	CASSTTSGGYNEQFF	TGTGCCAGCAGCACGACTAGCGGAGGCTACAATGAGCAGTTCTTC
TRBV28	TRBJ2-7	NA	NA	CASTLARTAYEQYF	TGTGCCAGCACCCTCGCTCGGACAGCCTACGAGCAGTACTTC
TRBV5-1	TRBJ2-1	TRBD2	NA	CASGGLAGGNEQFF	TGCGCCAGCGGAGGTCTAGCGGGAGGGAATGAGCAGTTCTTC
TRBV7-3	TRBJ1-2	NA	NA	CASSSPTGYGYTF	TGTGCCAGCAGCTCACCGACAGGCTATGGCTACACCTTC
TRBV5-1	TRBJ2-2	NA	NA	CASSEDRLRTGELFF	TGCGCCAGCAGCGAAGACAGGTTACGGACCGGGGAGCTGTTTTTT
TRBV27	TRBJ2-7	TRBD1	NA	CASRGTGAGEQYF	TGTGCCAGCCGAGGGACAGGGGCGGGGGAGCAGTACTTC
TRBV19	TRBJ2-7	NA	NA	CASSIKMDSFSYEQYF	TGTGCCAGTAGTATCAAAATGGACTCTTTTTCATACGAGCAGTACTTC
TRBV6-4	TRBJ2-6	TRBD2	NA	CASSVAGTGANVLTF	TGTGCCAGCAGTGTAGCGGGGACTGGGGCCAACGTCCTGACTTTC
TRBV5-1	TRBJ2-3	NA	once	CASSRRQPQGGDTQYF	TGCGCCAGCAGCCGGCGACAACCCCAAGGTGGAGATACGCAGTATTTT
TRBV7-9	TRBJ2-5	TRBD2	NA	CASSLDASGIETQYF	TGTGCCAGCAGCTTAGATGCTAGCGGCATAGAGACCCAGTACTTC
TRBV11-3	TRBJ2-3	TRBD2	NA	CASKLASSTDTQYF	TGTGCCAGCAAACTAGCGTCTAGCACAGATACGCAGTATTTT
TRBV9	TRBJ2-3	TRBD1	NA	CASSVVSTGLTDTQYF	TGTGCCAGCAGCGTAGTTTCGACAGGGCTCACAGATACGCAGTATTTT
TRBV27	TRBJ2-7	TRBD2	NA	CASNRAGPSYEQYF	TGTGCCAGCAACCGAGCGGGACCCTCCTACGAGCAGTACTTC
TRBV9	TRBJ2-7	TRBD2	NA	CASSVENSGTYEQYF	TGTGCCAGCAGCGTAGAAAATAGCGGGACATACGAGCAGTACTTC
TRBV4-2	TRBJ2-3	TRBD1	NA	CASSQTGTGVRDTQYF	TGTGCCAGCAGCCAGACCGGGACAGGGGTTAGAGATACGCAGTATTTT
TRBV6-1	TRBJ1-3	TRBD1	NA	CASSVDRGPGNTIYF	TGTGCCAGCAGTGTCGACAGGGGGCCCGGAAACACCATATATTTT
TRBV18	TRBJ1-5	NA	NA	CASSPRLLQGRGTQPQHF	TGTGCCAGCTCACCACGCCTTCTTCAGGGGAGAGGGACTCAGCCCCAGCATTTT
TRBV9	TRBJ2-7	TRBD2	NA	CASSGTSGRYEQYF	TGTGCCAGCAGCGGCACTAGCGGGAGGTACGAGCAGTACTTC
TRBV2	TRBJ1-6	NA	NA	CASSEVGQGRSPLHF	TGTGCCAGCAGTGAAGTCGGGCAGGGAAGATCGCCCCTCCACTTT
TRBV5-1	TRBJ1-5	NA	NA	CASRPDSNQPQHF	TGCGCCAGCAGACCGGACAGTAATCAGCCCCAGCATTTT
TRBV10-3	TRBJ1-2	TRBD1	once	CAISEGPDRGPANYGYTF	TGTGCCATCAGTGAAGGTCCGGACAGGGGGCCCGCTAACTATGGCTACACCTTC
TRBV19	TRBJ1-5	TRBD1	NA	CASSRGQNSNQPQHF	TGTGCCAGTAGCAGGGGGCAGAATAGCAATCAGCCCCAGCATTTT
TRBV5-8	TRBJ2-1	TRBD2	NA	CASSSVASGNRVNEQFF	TGTGCCAGCAGCTCGGTGGCTAGCGGGAATAGAGTTAATGAGCAGTTCTTC
TRBV19	TRBJ2-3	NA	NA	CASSPPGRVGTDTQYF	TGTGCCAGTAGTCCCCCCGGGAGAGTGGGCACAGATACGCAGTATTTT
TRBV7-2	TRBJ2-7	NA	NA	CASSLARSPFSEQYF	TGTGCCAGCAGCTTAGCCCGTTCCCCCTTTAGCGAGCAGTACTTC
TRBV23-1	TRBJ1-6	TRBD1	NA	CASSQILGDRDRSTKSYNSPLHF	TGCGCCAGCAGTCAAATCCTCGGCGACCGGGACAGAAGCACTAAAAGCTATAATTCACCCCTCCACTTT